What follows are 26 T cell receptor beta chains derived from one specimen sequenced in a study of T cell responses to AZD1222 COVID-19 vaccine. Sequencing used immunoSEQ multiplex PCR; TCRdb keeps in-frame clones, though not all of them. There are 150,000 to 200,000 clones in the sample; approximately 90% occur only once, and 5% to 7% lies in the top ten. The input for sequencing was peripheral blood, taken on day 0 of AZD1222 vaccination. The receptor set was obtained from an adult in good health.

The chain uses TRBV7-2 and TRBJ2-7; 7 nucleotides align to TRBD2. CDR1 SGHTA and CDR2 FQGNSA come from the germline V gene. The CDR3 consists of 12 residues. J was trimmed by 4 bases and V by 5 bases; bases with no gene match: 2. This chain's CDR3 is CASSAGGYEQYF. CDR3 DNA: TGTGCCAGCAGCGCCGGGGGGTACGAGCAGTACTTC.

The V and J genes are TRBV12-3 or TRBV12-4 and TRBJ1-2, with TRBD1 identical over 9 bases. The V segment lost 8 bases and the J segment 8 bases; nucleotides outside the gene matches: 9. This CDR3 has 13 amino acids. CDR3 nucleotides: TGTGCCAGCCTTCGGACAGGGGTTGAGGGCTACACCTTC. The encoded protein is CASLRTGVEGYTF.

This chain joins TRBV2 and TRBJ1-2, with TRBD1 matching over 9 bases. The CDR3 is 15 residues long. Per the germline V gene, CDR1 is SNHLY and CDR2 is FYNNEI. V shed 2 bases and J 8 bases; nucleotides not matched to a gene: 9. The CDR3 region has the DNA TGTGCCAGCAGTGAATTCCCGGGACAGGGTAACGGCTACACCTTC. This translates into CASSEFPGQGNGYTF.

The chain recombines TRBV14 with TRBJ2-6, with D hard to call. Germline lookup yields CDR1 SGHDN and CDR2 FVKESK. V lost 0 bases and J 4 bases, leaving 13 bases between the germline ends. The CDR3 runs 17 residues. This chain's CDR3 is CASSQEGPVWGANVLTF. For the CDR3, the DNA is TGTGCCAGCAGCCAAGAGGGCCCCGTGTGGGGGGCCAACGTCCTGACTTTC.

CDR3 nucleotides: TGTGCCAGCAGTTTATGGATAGATGAGCAGTTCTTC. Translation: CASSLWIDEQFF. This sequence joins TRBV28 and TRBJ2-1, with D hard to call. CDR1 and CDR2 from the germline V gene are MDHEN and SYDVKM. Trimming pared 0 bases from V and 8 bases from J, leaving 5 bases between. The CDR3 extends over 12 amino acids. Full variable domain (remainder filled in from reference TRBV28 and TRBJ2-1): DVKVTQSSRYLVKRTGEKVFLECVQDMDHENMFWYRQDPGLGLRLIYFSYDVKMKEKGDIPEGYSVSREKKERFSLILESASTNQTSMYLCASSLWIDEQFFGPGTRLTVL.

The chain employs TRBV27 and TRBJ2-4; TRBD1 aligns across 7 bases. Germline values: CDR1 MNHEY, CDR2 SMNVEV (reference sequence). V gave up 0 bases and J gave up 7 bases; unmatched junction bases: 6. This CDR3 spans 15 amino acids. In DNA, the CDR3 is TGTGCCAGCAGTTTATCGGGGACCAGGGGGAACATTCAGTACTTC. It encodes CASSLSGTRGNIQYF.

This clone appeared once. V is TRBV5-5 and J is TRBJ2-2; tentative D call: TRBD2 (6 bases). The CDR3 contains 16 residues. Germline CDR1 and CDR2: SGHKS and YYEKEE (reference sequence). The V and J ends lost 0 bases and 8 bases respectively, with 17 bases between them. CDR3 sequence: CASSLGGGGTSGELFF. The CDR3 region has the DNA TGTGCCAGCAGCTTGGGTGGCGGCGGGACTTCAGGGGAGCTGTTTTTT.

CDR3: CASNGGLGNQPQHF. The CDR3 DNA follows: TGTGCCAGCAACGGGGGGCTAGGAAATCAGCCCCAGCATTTT. The chain joins TRBV6-5 to TRBJ1-5, with TRBD1 as a possible D gene (6 bases). CDR3 length: 14 residues. Trimming stripped 7 bases from V and 4 bases from J, with 14 bases between. From germline, CDR1 is MNHEY and CDR2 SVGAGI.

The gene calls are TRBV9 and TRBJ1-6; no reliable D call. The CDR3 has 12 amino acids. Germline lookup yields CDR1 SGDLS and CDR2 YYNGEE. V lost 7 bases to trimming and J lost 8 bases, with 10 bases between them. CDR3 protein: CASAGVDSPLHF. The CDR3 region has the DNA TGTGCCAGCGCCGGGGTAGATTCACCCCTCCACTTT.

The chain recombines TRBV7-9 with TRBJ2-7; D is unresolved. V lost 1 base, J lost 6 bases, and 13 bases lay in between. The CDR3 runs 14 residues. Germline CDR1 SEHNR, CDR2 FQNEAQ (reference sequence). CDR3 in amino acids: CASSLGLGAPEQYF. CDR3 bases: TGTGCCAGCAGCTTAGGGTTGGGTGCCCCCGAGCAGTACTTC.

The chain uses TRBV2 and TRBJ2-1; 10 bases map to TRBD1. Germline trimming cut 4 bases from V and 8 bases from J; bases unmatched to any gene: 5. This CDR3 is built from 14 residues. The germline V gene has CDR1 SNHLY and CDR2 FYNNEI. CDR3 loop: CASSGQGARDEQFF. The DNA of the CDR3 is TGTGCCAGCAGTGGACAGGGGGCCAGGGATGAGCAGTTCTTC.

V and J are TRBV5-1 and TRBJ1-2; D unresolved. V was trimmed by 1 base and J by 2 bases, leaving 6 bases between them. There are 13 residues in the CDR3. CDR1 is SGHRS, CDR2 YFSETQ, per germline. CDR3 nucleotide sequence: TGCGCCAGCAGCTTGAACGGAAACTATGGCTACACCTTC. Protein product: CASSLNGNYGYTF.

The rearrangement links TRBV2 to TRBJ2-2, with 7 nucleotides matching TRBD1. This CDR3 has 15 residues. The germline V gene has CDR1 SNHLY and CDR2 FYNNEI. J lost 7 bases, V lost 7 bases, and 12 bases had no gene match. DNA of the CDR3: TGTGCCAGCACCAGGGACAGTCTAGTCGGCGGGGAGCTGTTTTTT. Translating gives CASTRDSLVGGELFF.

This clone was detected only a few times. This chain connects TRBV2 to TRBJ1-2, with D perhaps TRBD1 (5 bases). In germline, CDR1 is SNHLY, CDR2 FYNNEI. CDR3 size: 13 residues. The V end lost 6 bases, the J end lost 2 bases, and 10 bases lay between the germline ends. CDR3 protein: CASRMGVNYGYTF. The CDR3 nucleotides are TGTGCCAGCAGGATGGGGGTGAACTATGGCTACACCTTC.

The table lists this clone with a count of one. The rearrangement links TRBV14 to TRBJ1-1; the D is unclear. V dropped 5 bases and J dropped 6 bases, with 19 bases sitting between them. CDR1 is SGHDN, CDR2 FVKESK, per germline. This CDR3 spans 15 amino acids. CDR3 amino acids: CASSMAGALAAEAFF. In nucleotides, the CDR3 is TGTGCCAGCAGCATGGCAGGAGCCCTGGCCGCTGAAGCTTTCTTT.

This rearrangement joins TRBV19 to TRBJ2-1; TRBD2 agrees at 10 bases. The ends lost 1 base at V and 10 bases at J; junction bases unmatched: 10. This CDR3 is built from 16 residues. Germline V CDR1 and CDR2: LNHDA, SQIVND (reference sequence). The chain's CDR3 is CASSIVGASGGGEQFF. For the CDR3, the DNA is TGTGCCAGTAGTATAGTCGGAGCTAGCGGGGGAGGGGAGCAGTTCTTC. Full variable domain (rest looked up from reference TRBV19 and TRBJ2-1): DGGITQSPKYLFRKEGQNVTLSCEQNLNHDAMYWYRQDPGQGLRLIYYSQIVNDFQKGDIAEGYSVSREKKESFPLTVTSAQKNPTAFYLCASSIVGASGGGEQFFGPGTRLTVL.

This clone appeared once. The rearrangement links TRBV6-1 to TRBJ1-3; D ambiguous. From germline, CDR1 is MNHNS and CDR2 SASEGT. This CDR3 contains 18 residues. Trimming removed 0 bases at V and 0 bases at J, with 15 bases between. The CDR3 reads CASSEAWTGGYSGNTIYF. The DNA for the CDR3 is TGTGCCAGCAGTGAAGCGTGGACGGGAGGATACTCTGGAAACACCATATATTTT.

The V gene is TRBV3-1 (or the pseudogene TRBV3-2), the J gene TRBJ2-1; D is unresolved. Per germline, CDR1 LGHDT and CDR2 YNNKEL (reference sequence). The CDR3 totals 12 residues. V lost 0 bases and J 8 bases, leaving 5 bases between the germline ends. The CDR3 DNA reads TGTGCCAGCAGCCAAGACCGGCATGAGCAGTTCTTC. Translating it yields CASSQDRHEQFF.

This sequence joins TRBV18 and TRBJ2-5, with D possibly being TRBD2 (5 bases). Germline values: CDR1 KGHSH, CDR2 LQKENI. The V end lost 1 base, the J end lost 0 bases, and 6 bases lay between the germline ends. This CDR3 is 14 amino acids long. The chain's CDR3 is CASSPQRDQETQYF. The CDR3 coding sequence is TGTGCCAGCTCACCACAGAGGGACCAAGAGACCCAGTACTTC.

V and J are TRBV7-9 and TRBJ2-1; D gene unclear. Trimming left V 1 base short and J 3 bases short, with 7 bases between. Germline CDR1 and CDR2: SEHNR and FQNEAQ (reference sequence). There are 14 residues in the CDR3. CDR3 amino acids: CASSLVEHYNEQFF. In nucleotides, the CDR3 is TGTGCCAGCAGCTTAGTGGAGCACTACAATGAGCAGTTCTTC.

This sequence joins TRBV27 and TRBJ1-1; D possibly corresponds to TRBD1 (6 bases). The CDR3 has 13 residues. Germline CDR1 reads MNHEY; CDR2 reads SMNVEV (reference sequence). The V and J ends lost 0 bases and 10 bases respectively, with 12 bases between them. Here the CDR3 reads CASSLSGRGRAFF. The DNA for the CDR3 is TGTGCCAGCAGTTTATCGGGCAGGGGACGAGCTTTCTTT.

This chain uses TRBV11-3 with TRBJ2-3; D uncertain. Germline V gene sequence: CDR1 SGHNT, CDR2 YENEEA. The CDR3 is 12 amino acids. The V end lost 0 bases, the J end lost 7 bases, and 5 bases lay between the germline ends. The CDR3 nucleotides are TGTGCCAGCAGCTTAGAGGCAAATACGCAGTATTTT. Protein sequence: CASSLEANTQYF. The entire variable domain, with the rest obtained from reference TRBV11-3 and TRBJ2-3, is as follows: EAGVVQSPRYKIIEKKQPVAFWCNPISGHNTLYWYLQNLGQGPELLIRYENEEAVDDSQLPKDRFSAERLKGVDSTLKIQPAELGDSAVYLCASSLEANTQYFGPGTRLTVL.

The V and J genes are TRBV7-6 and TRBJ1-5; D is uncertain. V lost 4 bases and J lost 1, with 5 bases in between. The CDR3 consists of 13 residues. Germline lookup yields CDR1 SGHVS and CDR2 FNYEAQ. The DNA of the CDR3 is TGTGCCAGCAGCTCGGACAGCAATCAGCCCCAGCATTTT. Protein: CASSSDSNQPQHF. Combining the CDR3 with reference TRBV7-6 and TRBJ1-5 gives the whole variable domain GAGVSQSPRYKVTKRGQDVALRCDPISGHVSLYWYRQALGQGPEFLTYFNYEAQQDKSGLPNDRFSAERPEGSISTLTIQRTEQRDSAMYRCASSSDSNQPQHFGDGTRLSIL.

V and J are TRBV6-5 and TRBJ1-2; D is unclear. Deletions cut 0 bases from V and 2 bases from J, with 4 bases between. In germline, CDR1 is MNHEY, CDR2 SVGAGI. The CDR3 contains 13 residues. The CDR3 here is CASSYSANYGYTF. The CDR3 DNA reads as TGTGCCAGCAGTTACTCGGCAAACTATGGCTACACCTTC.

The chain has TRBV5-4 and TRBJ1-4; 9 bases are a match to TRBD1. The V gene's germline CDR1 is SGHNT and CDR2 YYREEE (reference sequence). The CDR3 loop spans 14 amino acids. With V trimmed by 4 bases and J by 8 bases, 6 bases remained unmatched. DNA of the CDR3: TGTGCCAGCAGCGGACAGGGGAGACTCGAAAAACTGTTTTTT. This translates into CASSGQGRLEKLFF.

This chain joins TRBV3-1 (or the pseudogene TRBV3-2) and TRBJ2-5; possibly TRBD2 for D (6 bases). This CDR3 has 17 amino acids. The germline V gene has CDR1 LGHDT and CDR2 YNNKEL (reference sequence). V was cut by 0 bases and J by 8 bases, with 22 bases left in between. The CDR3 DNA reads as TGTGCCAGCAGCCAAGATAATAGGCGGGGAGCTTCAGACACCCAGTACTTC. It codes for CASSQDNRRGASDTQYF.